This T cell receptor (beta chain) was sequenced in a study of blood T cell repertoires in COVID-19. Repertoires were generated with immunoSEQ multiplex PCR, while TCRdb's copy carries only in-frame clones and drops some. The table includes about 400,000 clones, just under 90% detected once. Germline V gene lookup returns CDR1 SEHNR and CDR2 FQNEAQ (reference sequence). The CDR3 length is 13 residues. V lost 11 bases, J lost 3 bases, and 16 bases lay in between. Categorization into cohorts depended on clinical history that participants reported. The TCR comes from a woman aged 25 to 45 who had recovered from COVID-19. The sample was PBMCs or T cells enriched from blood (not recorded which). The chain carries TRBV7-9 and TRBJ1-1, with D possibly being TRBD1 (5 bases). The CDR3 bases are TGTGCCTCGGGGGGTGATGGGTACACTGAAGCTTTCTTT. This codes for CASGGDGYTEAFF.